The present entry profiles one T cell receptor beta chain with its context. Which antigen it targets is not known. Base-call qualities are not available, and no considerably larger clone is one nucleotide away. These data originate in a study of long-term antiretroviral therapy in people with HIV (dated by TCRdb to the early 2020s). About the investigation overall: The earliest samples were collected about a decade before the 2015 WHO recommendation for immediate ART, when ART was typically delayed until CD4 counts fell. Of the approximately 30 participants with HIV, roughly twelve were female. Test extractions of a monoclonal T-cell line alongside some 35 polyclonal samples showed no cross-contamination during QIAcube processing. Whether ART initiation and durable HIV suppression were associated with changes in peripheral blood TRB repertoire composition and diversity was tested in a retrospective serial study. The cohort contributed fewer than 200 cryopreserved PBMC samples from around 33 adults with confirmed HIV infection, collected serially over a mean of 6 years (range 1-12).

The immunoSEQ hsTCRB v3.0 assay was used at survey level resolution to sequence the TRB variable region. The target sequencing depth for TRB was about 35,000-50,000 T-cell genomes per sample. Pooled TRB libraries were sequenced on an Illumina MiSeq with a v3 150-cycle kit. Per the source publication's procedure: Analysis of repertoires was carried out in R inside a reproducible Nextflow workflow spanning QC, data transformation and analysis. LymphoSeq2, an R package for exploring AIRR-Seq data, was used to implement custom analyses. After excluding a few samples that yielded fewer than 5000 total TRB sequences, 188 HIV repertoires remained for analysis. Among the roughly 180 retained HIV repertoires, some 60 were collected before ART initiation and more than 120 after ART initiation. Repertoires were downsampled to 5000 TRB nucleotide sequences, and summary statistics were averaged over 100 downsampling iterations. TRB sequences were retained for analysis only if CDR3 regions of at least seven amino acids were present. Diversity was assessed using a clonality score derived from Shannon entropy and using the Gini coefficient. Repertoire networks linked the top 5000 CDR3 amino acid sequences whenever two sequences differed by an edit distance of one. Antigen specificity groups and MHC restriction were predicted for TRB CDR3 amino acid sequences with GLIPH2. To flag known CMV, EBV, HIV or tissue antigen associations, CDR3 amino acid sequences were matched against VDJdb and McPAS-TCR. Pre-ART, post-ART and control groups were compared with Wilcoxon signed-rank tests and Holm-Bonferroni correction. This immuneACCESS table, as held by TCRdb, lists in-frame sequences with V and J called but not all clones. Of the missing ones, under half trace to an unresolved V gene in checked studies; the others have no known cause. That table is the source of V, J and clone size, and D and trimming were worked out from the DNA. This sample holds some 28,000 clones; about 86% were observed only once. About 5% of the sample goes to the ten largest clones.

What the authors observed across the whole study: At every time point, the repertoire was dominated by expanded TRB clones first identified before ART initiation, although this dominance fluctuated and, in many PLHIV, declined after ART. Because PBMC availability was limited, only the TCR beta chain was sequenced, with no alpha chain pairing. CDR3 length ranges in HIV repertoires were narrower than in controls, and network structure suggested an antigen-experienced repertoire with only a slight naive shift after ART. Inferences about post-ART repertoire changes were limited because no data were available on ART adherence, viral resistance or therapy changes. A significant increase in TRB diversity was found to be associated with ART initiation, although TRB diversity was observed to remain significantly below that of transplant donor controls even after long-term ART. Unsorted PBMC were profiled instead of sorted CD4+ and CD8+ T cells because pre-ART samples had limited cell numbers. The samples span the years 2004 to 2017, and the ART regimens used at that time may not be as effective as current regimens.

Reading from cysteine to phenylalanine, the CDR3 counts 17 amino acids. CDR3 DNA only is kept here, 51 bases in frame from base 1. CDR1 and CDR2, looked up from the germline V gene, are SGDLS and YYNGEE. Trimming at the junction amounts to 3 bases on V and 1 base on J, and the germline ends lie 19 bases apart. To be included, a participant needed at least one PBMC sample from before ART initiation plus at least two post-ART samples. Treatment was received in the United States of America by all participants with HIV. Before DNA extraction, cryopreserved samples of about 0.95-11 million PBMC were thawed and then washed. At the time of the earliest PBMC sample for each participant with HIV, ages ranged from about 23 to 60 years. Each participant contributed PBMC samples from 1-4 timepoints before ART initiation and 2-8 timepoints after ART initiation, with a median of 7 samples. Serial HIV viral load, CD4+ T-cell count, ART history and demographic data were obtained for every participant. A Qiagen kit on a QIAcube was used to extract genomic DNA from unsorted PBMC, with samples processed in batches of 12.

The chain was built from TRBV9 and TRBJ1-2; a tentative D call is TRBD1 (5 bases match). The sequence came from a woman in her twenties or thirties with HIV. The sequencing here drew on unsorted PBMCs, taken 0.8 years after starting antiretroviral therapy. The sequenced DNA: TGTGCCAGCAGCGGAGAGGAAGGGGACGTATTTAACTATGGCTACACCTTC. Its amino acids are CASSGEEGDVFNYGYTF. The reference TRBV9 and TRBJ1-2 proteins fill in what lies around the CDR3, so the full variable domain reads DSGVTQTPKHLITATGQRVTLRCSPRSGDLSVYWYQQSLDQGLQFLIQYYNGEERAKGNILERFSAQQFPDLHSELNLSSLELGDSALYFCASSGEEGDVFNYGYTFGSGTRLTVV.